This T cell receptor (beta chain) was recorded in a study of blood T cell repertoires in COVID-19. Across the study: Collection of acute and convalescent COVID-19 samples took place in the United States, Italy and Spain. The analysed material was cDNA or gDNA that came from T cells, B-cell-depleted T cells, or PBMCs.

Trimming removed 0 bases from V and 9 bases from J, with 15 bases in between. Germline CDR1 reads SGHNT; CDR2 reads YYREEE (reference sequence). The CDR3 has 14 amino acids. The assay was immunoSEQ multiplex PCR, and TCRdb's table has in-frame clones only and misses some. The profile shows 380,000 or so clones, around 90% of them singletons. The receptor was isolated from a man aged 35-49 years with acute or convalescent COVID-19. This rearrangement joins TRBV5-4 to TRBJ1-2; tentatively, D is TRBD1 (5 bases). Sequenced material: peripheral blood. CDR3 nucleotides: TGTGCCAGCAGCTTGGCCGGGCAGGGTTGGAGCTACACCTTC. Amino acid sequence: CASSLAGQGWSYTF.